The clone carrying this T cell receptor (beta chain) was counted between two and nine times. Its target is unknown. TCRdb used MiXCR to reprocess the 5' RACE reads, holding one entry per CDR3 protein. The sample records roughly 150,000 distinct CDR3 sequences, 25% to 35% being singletons. The entry originates in a study of CD8 T cells in ankylosing spondylitis. CDR3 length equals 15 residues. Germline V gene sequence: CDR1 MGHRA, CDR2 YSYEKL. The ends lost 1 base at V and 8 bases at J; junction bases unmatched: 6. Study-wide results and caveats: Among TCR beta sequences, a motif of several highly homologous variants appeared characteristic of ankylosing spondylitis blood.

The sample was synovial fluid, either unsorted or a sorted T cell fraction (not recorded which). This TCR derives from a male donor with ankylosing spondylitis. This chain links TRBV4-1 with TRBJ1-2, with 11 nucleotides matching TRBD1. As DNA, the CDR3 is TGCGCCAGCAGCCAAGCGCCGGGACAGGGGGGCGGCTACACCTTC. Its translation is CASSQAPGQGGGYTF.